This record looks at one T cell receptor beta chain sequence and its context. No antigen is known for it. Within one base of it there is no much larger clone, and no base qualities were kept. The sample was run on an Illumina HiSeq 2500. Quantitative 5'-RACE with molecular barcodes was the method used to prepare the TCR beta libraries. As for how the authors treated the data: To identify disease-linked TCR variants, a new computational method was used, one built on a probabilistic model of VDJ rearrangement. The public sequencing data were trimmed at Q25 with fastp and processed into clonotypes with MiXCR by TCRdb, which kept only in-frame beta chains. Records with the same CDR3 protein are collapsed into one entry carrying the most frequent genes and DNA. TCRdb, rather than the study authors, made the V and J calls. The sample includes hundreds of thousands of distinct CDR3 sequences, with 20% observed a single time. The ten largest clones take up around 13% of the sample.

This sample stems from a study of CD8 T cells in ankylosing spondylitis (dated by TCRdb to between 2016 and 2019). Background on the whole study: T cell receptor beta repertoires were profiled in healthy donors and ankylosing spondylitis patients so that disease-linked TCR variants could be found. In total, the full study cohort was made up of nearly 110 healthy donors and 20 to 25 ankylosing spondylitis patients. Peripheral blood samples were taken, and synovial fluid was additionally collected from ankylosing spondylitis patients.

General findings and caveats noted by the study authors: A TCR beta motif of eight highly homologous amino acid variants appeared characteristic of blood from ankylosing spondylitis patients. Some motif variants had previously been reported in the synovial fluid and blood of reactive arthritis patients, which suggests shared mechanisms of disease initiation. The disease-linked clones were reported as significantly enriched in matched synovial fluid samples from ankylosing spondylitis patients. A CD8+ phenotype was shown by the disease-linked clones, which were found at relatively low frequencies in peripheral blood.

The trim is 7 bases for V and 0 bases for J, with a gap of 12 bases between the germline ends. The CDR3, from cysteine to phenylalanine, totals 14 residues. Only the CDR3 region is kept as DNA, spanning 42 bases read in frame from base 1. The chain employs TRBV12-3 or TRBV12-4 and TRBJ1-1, and possibly TRBD1, on 6 matching bases. The source is a male donor with ankylosing spondylitis or in good health (not recorded which). Material: blood, either unsorted or a sorted T cell fraction (not recorded which). The CDR3 region: CASTLGAVNTEAFF. The base sequence is TGTGCCAGCACCTTGGGGGCAGTGAACACTGAAGCTTTCTTT.